Detailed here is one T cell receptor (beta chain). Its antigen is undetermined. This sample was included in a study of CD8 T cells in Susac syndrome. Whole-study findings and limits: The study conceded that relatively few individuals underwent its TCR sequencing and HLA analysis.

The CDR3 is 14 amino acids. The germline V and J ends were trimmed by 4 bases and 2 bases, with 9 bases remaining between them. With random hexamers, reverse transcription was performed on about 0.5 to 1 ug of RNA. TCRdb analysed the immunoSEQ multiplex PCR reads with MiXCR anew, one entry per CDR3 protein. The data show approximately 120,000 distinct CDR3 sequences, approximately 89% seen once. The sample consisted of CD8+ T cells from PBMCs. This clonotype originated in a human donor with multiple sclerosis. V is TRBV12-3 or TRBV12-4 and J is TRBJ2-1; D gene uncertain. The CDR3 loop reads CASSYGWPYNEQFF. CDR3 in DNA: TGTGCCAGCAGTTATGGCTGGCCCTACAATGAGCAGTTCTTC.